Listed below are T cell receptor beta chains from one sample, sequenced in a study of T cell clones after liver transplantation. Some clones are missing from TCRdb's copy, which holds only in-frame ones; the method was immunoSEQ multiplex PCR. The sample consists of tens of thousands of clones, approximately 82% of them appearing once. This specimen was CD4+ T cells from blood, taken at the 22-month timepoint. The receptors originated from a human patient who received a liver transplant. T cells may partly derive from the graft donor. CDR3s include the opening cysteine and the closing phenylalanine or tryptophan. D genes are given only for firm matches. Rows give clone size only sometimes, using once, few, many, or a class for an expanded clone.

size	length	J	V	D	DNA	CDR3
.	13	TRBJ1-2	TRBV7-2	.	TGTGCCAGCAGCTTAACGCAGGGCTATGGCTACACCTTC	CASSLTQGYGYTF
.	13	TRBJ1-2	TRBV5-1	.	TGCGCCAGCAGCTTGGGCAGGGAGGATGGCTACACCTTC	CASSLGREDGYTF
.	17	TRBJ2-2	TRBV7-2	TRBD2	TGTGCCAGCTACCGACAGACTAGCGGGAGAGGGACCGGGGAGCTGTTTTTT	CASYRQTSGRGTGELFF
.	14	TRBJ2-3	TRBV7-3	.	TGTGCCAGCAGCTTAAACCCAGTAACAGATACGCAGTATTTT	CASSLNPVTDTQYF
.	16	TRBJ1-1	TRBV30	TRBD1	TGTGCCTGGAGTCGGGGGGCAGGGGGGTTTAACACTGAAGCTTTCTTT	CAWSRGAGGFNTEAFF
few	15	TRBJ2-3	TRBV5-1	.	TGCGCCAGCAGCTTGGTGGGCGAAAGGACAGATACGCAGTATTTT	CASSLVGERTDTQYF
.	14	TRBJ2-7	TRBV19	.	TGTGCCAGTAGTACTCTGGGGGACACCTACGAGCAGTACTTC	CASSTLGDTYEQYF
.	15	TRBJ2-1	TRBV9	.	TGTGCCAGCAGCGTAGACCAGAGCTCCTACAATGAGCAGTTCTTC	CASSVDQSSYNEQFF
.	15	TRBJ1-3	TRBV9	.	TGTGCCAGCAGCGTAGGACAGACCTCTGGAAACACCATATATTTT	CASSVGQTSGNTIYF
.	16	TRBJ2-5	TRBV15	.	TGTGCCACCAGCAGAGATGGTCGGGGGCGAGGGGAGACCCAGTACTTC	CATSRDGRGRGETQYF
.	17	TRBJ2-2	TRBV4-2	TRBD2	TGTGCCATATTCAGCGGGAGCCTCTATCGACACACCGGGGAGCTGTTTTTT	CAIFSGSLYRHTGELFF
.	13	TRBJ1-2	TRBV6-1	.	TGTGCCAGCAGATCACAGAGTTTATATGGCTACACCTTC	CASRSQSLYGYTF
.	15	TRBJ2-1	TRBV7-2	.	TGTGCCAGCAGTTCGGAGGGGTTTAACTACAATGAGCAGTTCTTC	CASSSEGFNYNEQFF
.	16	TRBJ2-1	TRBV29-1	TRBD1	TGCAGCGTTGAACGTAATATGGGACAGGTTAACAATGAGCAGTTCTTC	CSVERNMGQVNNEQFF
.	15	TRBJ2-7	TRBV19	TRBD1	TGTGCCAGTAGTACCGGGACAGGGGGCTCCTACGAGCAGTACTTC	CASSTGTGGSYEQYF
.	16	TRBJ2-1	TRBV9	TRBD2	TGTGCCAGCAGCGTAGAGGTGACTAGCGGGCGGGGCGAGCAGTTCTTC	CASSVEVTSGRGEQFF
.	15	TRBJ1-2	TRBV5-1	.	TGCGCCAGCAGCTGGGAAGGTGCCCCGGGGTATGGCTACACCTTC	CASSWEGAPGYGYTF
.	16	TRBJ2-3	TRBV7-8	.	TGTGCCAGCAGCTCCCCCATTAGCGCGGAGGTGGATACGCAGTATTTT	CASSSPISAEVDTQYF
once	15	TRBJ2-7	TRBV7-2	.	TGTGCCAGCAGCTTAGCGGGGGGCAACTCCTACGAGCAGTACTTC	CASSLAGGNSYEQYF
.	15	TRBJ1-5	TRBV18	.	TGTGCCAGCTCACCCGAGACAAATAGCAATCAGCCCCAGCATTTT	CASSPETNSNQPQHF
once	14	TRBJ2-5	TRBV7-2	TRBD1	TGTGCCAGCAGCTTTACCGGACAGGCCCAGACCCAGTACTTC	CASSFTGQAQTQYF
.	14	TRBJ2-7	TRBV7-8	.	TGTGCCAGCAGCTTATCGGGGCAGTCCTACGAGCAGTACTTC	CASSLSGQSYEQYF
.	13	TRBJ1-1	TRBV10-3	TRBD1	TGTGCCACTGGACAGGGGATGAACACTGAAGCTTTCTTT	CATGQGMNTEAFF
.	17	TRBJ2-3	TRBV4-3	TRBD2	TGCGCCAGCAGCCAAGATAGGACTAGCGGGAGGGCAGATACGCAGTATTTT	CASSQDRTSGRADTQYF
.	17	TRBJ2-7	TRBV7-9	TRBD1	TGTGCCAGCAGCTCGTCCTCACAGGGGGACCTCATCTACGAGCAGTACTTC	CASSSSSQGDLIYEQYF
.	17	TRBJ2-7	TRBV4-3	.	TGCGCCAGCAGCCGAGAGGTGGGCGGGGGCCTTATCTACGAGCAGTACTTC	CASSREVGGGLIYEQYF
.	14	TRBJ2-5	TRBV5-1	TRBD2	TGCGCCAGCAGAGGAACTAGCGGCCAAGAGACCCAGTACTTC	CASRGTSGQETQYF
.	15	TRBJ2-1	TRBV5-1	TRBD2	TGCGCCAGCAGCTTGAGTAGCGGGAAGTACAATGAGCAGTTCTTC	CASSLSSGKYNEQFF
.	11	TRBJ2-7	TRBV20-1	.	TGCAGTGCTATAGCGAGGGACGAGCAGTACTTC	CSAIARDEQYF
.	18	TRBJ2-7	TRBV4-3	TRBD2	TGCGCCAGCAGCCTCCGGTTGGGGGGAAGAGCGGGATCTGACGAGCAGTACTTC	CASSLRLGGRAGSDEQYF
.	13	TRBJ1-2	TRBV6-1	.	TGTGCCAGCAGCAGGGACGGTAACTATGGCTACACCTTC	CASSRDGNYGYTF
.	16	TRBJ2-5	TRBV4-3	TRBD1	TGCGCCAGCAGCCAAGAGGTTGGGACAGGGAGAGAGACCCAGTACTTC	CASSQEVGTGRETQYF
once	14	TRBJ2-5	TRBV4-1	.	TGCGCCAGCAGCCAATTTGGCGGAGCGGGGACCCAGTACTTC	CASSQFGGAGTQYF
.	16	TRBJ2-3	TRBV4-3	TRBD1	TGCGCCAGCAGCCAGGGGGACAGGGGGAAATCAGATACGCAGTATTTT	CASSQGDRGKSDTQYF
.	17	TRBJ2-3	TRBV4-2	TRBD2	TGTGCCAGCAGCCAAAGTGGGAGCGGGGTCAGCACAGATACGCAGTATTTT	CASSQSGSGVSTDTQYF
.	13	TRBJ2-5	TRBV12-2	.	TGTGCAAGTCGTCACGGGGGTAGGGAGACCCAGTACTTC	CASRHGGRETQYF
.	12	TRBJ2-5	TRBV6-5	TRBD2	TGTGCCACGGGAGGGGGGGGAGAGACCCAGTACTTC	CATGGGGETQYF
.	16	TRBJ2-7	TRBV11-2	TRBD1	TGTGCCAGCAGCTCGTACCGGGACAGGGGGCAGGGCGAGCAGTACTTC	CASSSYRDRGQGEQYF
.	14	TRBJ2-3	TRBV25-1	.	TGTGCCAGCAGCCACAGGGATTCCACAGATACGCAGTATTTT	CASSHRDSTDTQYF
.	17	TRBJ2-1	TRBV7-2	.	TGTGCCAGCAGCCTGCGCCGAGTCGGGGTTAAGGACAATGAGCAGTTCTTC	CASSLRRVGVKDNEQFF
few	15	TRBJ2-2	TRBV2	TRBD1	TGTGCCAGCAGGTTAACCGACAGGGACCCCGGGGAGCTGTTTTTT	CASRLTDRDPGELFF
.	16	TRBJ1-2	TRBV7-9	.	TGTGCCAGCAGCACCAATCTTGACAGTTACTTATATGGCTACACCTTC	CASSTNLDSYLYGYTF
once	14	TRBJ1-1	TRBV2	.	TGTGCCAGCAGGAAAACCCGCCCGATGCCTGAAGCTTTCTTT	CASRKTRPMPEAFF
.	15	TRBJ2-5	TRBV5-4	TRBD2	TGTGCCAGCAGCTTGTCTAGCGGGGGGAAAGAGACCCAGTACTTC	CASSLSSGGKETQYF
.	12	TRBJ2-7	TRBV14	.	TGTGCCAGCAGCCAAACAGGCTACGAGCAGTACTTC	CASSQTGYEQYF
.	15	TRBJ2-7	TRBV4-2	TRBD1	TGTGCCAGCAGCCAAGAATACCGACAGGGTCGCGAGCAGTACTTC	CASSQEYRQGREQYF
.	15	TRBJ2-1	TRBV7-3	TRBD2	TGTGCCAGCAGCTTAATACTAGCGGGAGCGGGTGAGCAGTTCTTC	CASSLILAGAGEQFF
once	13	TRBJ1-5	TRBV7-2	.	TGTGCCAGCAGCTTACATGCCTCGCAGCCCCAGCATTTT	CASSLHASQPQHF
.	11	TRBJ2-3	TRBV20-1	.	TGCAGTGCTCCGGACTCAAATACGCAGTATTTT	CSAPDSNTQYF
.	16	TRBJ1-6	TRBV18	.	TGTGCCAGCTCACCTCGAGAGGGGACGGACGGTTCACCCCTCCACTTT	CASSPREGTDGSPLHF
.	14	TRBJ2-7	TRBV28	.	TGTGCCAGCAGGGGGACCATTTTTCCATACGAGCAGTACTTC	CASRGTIFPYEQYF
.	16	TRBJ1-6	TRBV10-3	TRBD1	TGTGCCATCAGTGATAGGACAGGTACACTCAATTCACCCCTCCACTTT	CAISDRTGTLNSPLHF
.	15	TRBJ2-1	TRBV7-3	TRBD1	TGTGCCAGCAGCCCCGGCAGGGGGCGCCGGAATGAGCAGTTCTTC	CASSPGRGRRNEQFF